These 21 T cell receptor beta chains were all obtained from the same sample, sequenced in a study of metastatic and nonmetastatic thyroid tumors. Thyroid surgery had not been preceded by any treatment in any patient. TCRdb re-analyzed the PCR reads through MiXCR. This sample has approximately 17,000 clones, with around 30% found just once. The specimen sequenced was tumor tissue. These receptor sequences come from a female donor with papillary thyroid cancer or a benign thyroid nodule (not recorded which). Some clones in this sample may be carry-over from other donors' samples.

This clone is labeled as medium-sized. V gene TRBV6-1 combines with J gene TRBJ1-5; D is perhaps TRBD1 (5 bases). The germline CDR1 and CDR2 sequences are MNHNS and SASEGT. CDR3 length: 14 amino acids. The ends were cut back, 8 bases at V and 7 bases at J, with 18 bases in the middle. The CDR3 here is CASSHQGFGQPQHF. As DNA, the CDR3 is TGTGCCAGCTCCCATCAGGGTTTCGGGCAGCCCCAGCATTTT.

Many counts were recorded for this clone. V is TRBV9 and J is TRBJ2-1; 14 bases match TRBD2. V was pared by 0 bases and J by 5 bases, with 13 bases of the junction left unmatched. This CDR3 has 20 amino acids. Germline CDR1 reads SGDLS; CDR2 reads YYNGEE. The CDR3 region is CASSVGGKGLAGVGDNEQFF. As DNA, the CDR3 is TGTGCCAGCAGCGTAGGAGGTAAGGGACTAGCGGGAGTAGGTGACAATGAGCAGTTCTTC.

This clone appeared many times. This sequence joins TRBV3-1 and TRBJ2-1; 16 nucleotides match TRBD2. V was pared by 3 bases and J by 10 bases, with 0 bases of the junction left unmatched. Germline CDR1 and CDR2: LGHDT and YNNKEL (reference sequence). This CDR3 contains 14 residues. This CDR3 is CASSQGLAGGEQFF. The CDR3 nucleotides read TGTGCCAGCAGCCAGGGACTAGCGGGAGGGGAGCAGTTCTTC.

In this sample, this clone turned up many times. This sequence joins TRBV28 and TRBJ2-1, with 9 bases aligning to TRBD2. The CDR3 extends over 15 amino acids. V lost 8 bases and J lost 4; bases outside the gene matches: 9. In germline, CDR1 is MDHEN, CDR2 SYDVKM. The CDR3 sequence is CASSKTREGYNEQFF. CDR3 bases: TGTGCCAGCTCCAAGACGCGGGAGGGGTACAATGAGCAGTTCTTC.

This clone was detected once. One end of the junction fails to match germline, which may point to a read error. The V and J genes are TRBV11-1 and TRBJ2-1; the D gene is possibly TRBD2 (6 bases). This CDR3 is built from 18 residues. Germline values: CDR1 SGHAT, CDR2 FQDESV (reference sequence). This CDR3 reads CASSLTVGPSVPSNEQLF. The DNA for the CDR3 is TGTGCCAGCAGCTTAACAGTCGGTCCTAGCGTTCCGAGTAATGAGCAGCTCTTC.

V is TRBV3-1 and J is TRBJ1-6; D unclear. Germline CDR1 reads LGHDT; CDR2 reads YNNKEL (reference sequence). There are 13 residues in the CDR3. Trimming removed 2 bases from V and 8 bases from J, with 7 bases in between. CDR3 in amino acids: CASSQPRDSPLHF. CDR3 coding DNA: TGTGCCAGCAGCCAACCGCGGGATTCACCCCTCCACTTT.

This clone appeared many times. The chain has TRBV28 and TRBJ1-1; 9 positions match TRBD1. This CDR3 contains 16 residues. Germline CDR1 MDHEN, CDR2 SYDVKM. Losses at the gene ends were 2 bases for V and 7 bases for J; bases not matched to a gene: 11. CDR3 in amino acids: CASSLGGGQGSNEAFF. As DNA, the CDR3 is TGTGCCAGCAGTTTAGGAGGTGGACAGGGGAGTAATGAAGCTTTCTTT. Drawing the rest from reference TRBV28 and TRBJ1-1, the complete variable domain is DVKVTQSSRYLVKRTGEKVFLECVQDMDHENMFWYRQDPGLGLRLIYFSYDVKMKEKGDIPEGYSVSREKKERFSLILESASTNQTSMYLCASSLGGGQGSNEAFFGQGTRLTVV.

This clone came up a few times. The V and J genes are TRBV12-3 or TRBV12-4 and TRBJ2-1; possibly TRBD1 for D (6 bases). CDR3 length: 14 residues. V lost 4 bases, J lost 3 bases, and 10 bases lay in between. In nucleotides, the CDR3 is TGTGCCAGCAGTTCACAGGGATACTACAATGAGCAGTTCTTC. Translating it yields CASSSQGYYNEQFF.

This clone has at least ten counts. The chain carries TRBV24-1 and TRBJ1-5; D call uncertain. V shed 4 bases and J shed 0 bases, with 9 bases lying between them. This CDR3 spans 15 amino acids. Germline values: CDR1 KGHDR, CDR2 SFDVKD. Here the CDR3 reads CATSDADRSNQPQHF. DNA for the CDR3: TGTGCCACCAGTGACGCGGACCGTAGCAATCAGCCCCAGCATTTT.

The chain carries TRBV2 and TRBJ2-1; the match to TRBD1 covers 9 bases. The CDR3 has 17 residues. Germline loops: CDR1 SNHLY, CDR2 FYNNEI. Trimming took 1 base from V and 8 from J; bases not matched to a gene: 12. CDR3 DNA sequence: TGTGCCAGCAGTGAAGTTTGGGACAGGGTATCCGGATATGAGCAGTTCTTC. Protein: CASSEVWDRVSGYEQFF.

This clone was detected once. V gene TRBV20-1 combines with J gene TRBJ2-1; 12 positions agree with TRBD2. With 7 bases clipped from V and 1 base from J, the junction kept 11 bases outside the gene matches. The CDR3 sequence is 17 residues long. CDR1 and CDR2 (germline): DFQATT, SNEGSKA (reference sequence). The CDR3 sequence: CSDPGLAGPISYNEQFF. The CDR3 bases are TGCAGTGACCCGGGACTAGCGGGCCCAATATCCTACAATGAGCAGTTCTTC.

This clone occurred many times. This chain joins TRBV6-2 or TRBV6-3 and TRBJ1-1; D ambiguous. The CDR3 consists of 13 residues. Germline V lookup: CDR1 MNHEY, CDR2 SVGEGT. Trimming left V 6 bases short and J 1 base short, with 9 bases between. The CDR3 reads CASRKQWNTEAFF. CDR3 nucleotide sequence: TGTGCCAGCAGAAAACAGTGGAACACTGAAGCTTTCTTT.

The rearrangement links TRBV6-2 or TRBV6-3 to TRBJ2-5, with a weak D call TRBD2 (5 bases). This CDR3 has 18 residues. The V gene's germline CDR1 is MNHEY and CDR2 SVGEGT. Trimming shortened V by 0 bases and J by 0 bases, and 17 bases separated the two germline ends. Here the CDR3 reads CASSYSTTLAGHQETQYF. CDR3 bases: TGTGCCAGCAGTTACTCGACTACGTTGGCGGGCCACCAAGAGACCCAGTACTTC.

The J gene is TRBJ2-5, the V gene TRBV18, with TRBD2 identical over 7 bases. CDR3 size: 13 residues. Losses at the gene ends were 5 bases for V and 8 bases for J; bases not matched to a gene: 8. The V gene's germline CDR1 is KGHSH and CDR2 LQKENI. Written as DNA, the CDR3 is TGTGCCAGCTCAAGAGGGACGGGGGGTACCCAGTACTTC. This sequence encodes CASSRGTGGTQYF. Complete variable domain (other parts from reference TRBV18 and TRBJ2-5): NAGVMQNPRHLVRRRGQEARLRCSPMKGHSHVYWYRQLPEEGLKFMVYLQKENIIDESGMPKERFSAEFPKEGPSILRIQQVVRGDSAAYFCASSRGTGGTQYFGPGTRLLVL.

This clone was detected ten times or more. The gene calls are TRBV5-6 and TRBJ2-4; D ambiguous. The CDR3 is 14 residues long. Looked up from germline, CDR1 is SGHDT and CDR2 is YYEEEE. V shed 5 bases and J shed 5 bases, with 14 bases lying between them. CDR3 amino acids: CASSSSTEENIQYF. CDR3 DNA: TGTGCCAGCAGTTCCTCAACAGAGGAAAACATTCAGTACTTC.

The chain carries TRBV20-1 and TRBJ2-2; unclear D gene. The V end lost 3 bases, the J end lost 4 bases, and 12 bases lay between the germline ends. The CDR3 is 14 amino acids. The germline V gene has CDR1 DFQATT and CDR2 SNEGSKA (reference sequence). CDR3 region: CSASWARSTGELFF. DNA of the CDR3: TGCAGTGCTAGCTGGGCCAGATCCACCGGGGAGCTGTTTTTT.

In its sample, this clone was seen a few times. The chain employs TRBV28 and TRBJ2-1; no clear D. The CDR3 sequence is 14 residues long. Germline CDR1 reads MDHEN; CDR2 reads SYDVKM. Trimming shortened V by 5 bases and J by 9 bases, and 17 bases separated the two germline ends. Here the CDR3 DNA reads TGTGCCAGCAGTCCCGATGGTAGGCGTGGTGAGCAGTTCTTC. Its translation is CASSPDGRRGEQFF.

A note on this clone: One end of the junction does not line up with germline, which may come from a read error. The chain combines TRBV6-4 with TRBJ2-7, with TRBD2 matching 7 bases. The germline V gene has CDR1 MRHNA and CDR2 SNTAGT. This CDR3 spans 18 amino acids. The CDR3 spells CAISDPSTGGRTPYEQYF. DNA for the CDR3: TGTGCCATCAGTGACCCCAGTACGGGCGGGAGAACTCCCTACGAGCAGTACTTC.

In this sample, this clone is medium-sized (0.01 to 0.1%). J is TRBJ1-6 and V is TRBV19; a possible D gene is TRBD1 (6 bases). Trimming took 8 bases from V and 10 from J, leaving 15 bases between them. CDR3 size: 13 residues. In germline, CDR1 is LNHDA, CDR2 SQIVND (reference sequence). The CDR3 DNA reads TGTGCCAGTGCGACAGGTTTAGGGTCACCCCTCCACTTT. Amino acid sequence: CASATGLGSPLHF.

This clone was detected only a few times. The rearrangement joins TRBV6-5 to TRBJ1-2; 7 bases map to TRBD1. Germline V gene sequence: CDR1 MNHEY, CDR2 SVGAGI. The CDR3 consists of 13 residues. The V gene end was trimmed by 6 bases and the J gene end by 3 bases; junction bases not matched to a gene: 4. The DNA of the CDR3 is TGTGCCAGCAGCCGACAGGGCCACTATGGCTACACCTTC. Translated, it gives CASSRQGHYGYTF.

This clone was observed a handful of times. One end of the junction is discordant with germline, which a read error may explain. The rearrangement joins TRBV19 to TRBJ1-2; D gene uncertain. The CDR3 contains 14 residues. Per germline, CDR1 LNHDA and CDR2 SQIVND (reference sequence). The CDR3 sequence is CDSSDPDGVYGYTF. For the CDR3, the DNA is TGTGACAGTAGTGATCCTGATGGGGTTTATGGCTACACCTTC.